The clone carrying this T cell receptor beta chain has more than one count but fewer than ten. The target antigen is unknown. TCRdb re-analysed the RT-PCR reads in MiXCR, keeping a single row per CDR3 protein. Here the sample spans about 530,000 distinct CDR3 sequences, 12% being singletons. The data stem from a study of response to subunit inactivated influenza vaccine. Findings and caveats of the study: A suggestion made by the authors is that each seasonal influenza vaccination recruits few new T cells.

This CDR3 region has 15 residues. J was trimmed by 10 bases and V by 4 bases; bases with no gene match: 11. The sequence was collected from a man in his forties or fifties who received an inactivated influenza vaccine. The sequences come from PBMCs from blood, collected on the day of vaccination. The V and J genes are TRBV12-3 or TRBV12-4 and TRBJ2-1, with TRBD1 matching over 9 bases. The CDR3 protein is CASSSPGQGLGEQFF. CDR3 in DNA: TGTGCCAGCAGTTCCCCGGGACAGGGCCTGGGGGAGCAGTTCTTC.